The 6 T cell receptor beta chains below come from one sample, sequenced in a study of identical twins. TCRdb reanalysed the 5' RACE reads using MiXCR and keeps one entry per CDR3 protein. Of hundreds of thousands of distinct CDR3 sequences detected, about 8.3% appear once; the ten largest clones hold approximately 2.1%. The same data also went into a second study, on yellow fever vaccine responses in identical twins.

What was sequenced was memory (CD45RO+) T cells sorted from blood. The receptor set was obtained from a young woman in good health.

This clonotype has more than one count but fewer than ten. The rearrangement links TRBV2 to TRBJ2-3, with a possible D match to TRBD1 (6 bases). Trimming removed 6 bases from V and 2 bases from J, with 15 bases in between. The CDR3 is made up of 15 amino acids. Germline CDR1 and CDR2: SNHLY and FYNNEI. This chain's CDR3 is CASRAGARDTDTQYF. The DNA for the CDR3 is TGTGCCAGCAGAGCAGGGGCCCGAGACACAGATACGCAGTATTTT.

Only a few counts were recorded for this clonotype. The chain joins TRBV20-1 to TRBJ2-1; 15 bases agree with TRBD2. This CDR3 spans 17 amino acids. Per the germline V gene, CDR1 is DFQATT and CDR2 is SNEGSKA (reference sequence). Trimming removed 0 bases from V and 9 bases from J; junction bases left unmatched: 9. CDR3 protein: CSARDFEGLAGGVEQFF. The CDR3 bases are TGCAGTGCTAGAGACTTCGAGGGACTAGCGGGAGGAGTTGAGCAGTTCTTC.

This clonotype has at least ten counts. The chain employs TRBV3-1 and TRBJ2-3; D is undetermined. Trimming shortened V by 0 bases and J by 0 bases, and 7 bases separated the two germline ends. CDR1 and CDR2 (germline): LGHDT, YNNKEL (reference sequence). The CDR3 is 15 residues long. CDR3 DNA: TGTGCCAGCAGCCAAGACCCAGCTAGCACAGATACGCAGTATTTT. It translates to CASSQDPASTDTQYF.

This clonotype was counted many times. The junction differs from germline at one of its ends, possibly a read error. The chain employs TRBV7-2 and TRBJ2-7; possible D gene TRBD2, 6 bases. CDR1 and CDR2 from the germline V gene are SGHTA and FQGNSA. This CDR3 spans 14 amino acids. The CDR3 coding sequence is TGTGCCAGCAGTTTAGGGCTAGCGAGTTACGAGCAGTACTTC. Translated: CASSLGLASYEQYF.

This chain connects TRBV3-1 to TRBJ2-2, with 9 bases matching TRBD2. CDR1 is LGHDT and CDR2 is YNNKEL in the germline V gene (reference sequence). The CDR3 runs 19 residues. Germline trimming cut 0 bases from V and 0 bases from J; bases unmatched to any gene: 8. CDR3 sequence (DNA): TGTGCCAGCAGCCAAGATCCTTGGCTAGCGGGATCGAACACCGGGGAGCTGTTTTTT. Translating it yields CASSQDPWLAGSNTGELFF.

The chain joins TRBV7-2 to TRBJ2-5; 10 nucleotides match TRBD2. Trimming at V came to 5 bases and at J to 1 base, leaving 4 bases not matched to a gene. The CDR3 is made up of 15 amino acids. Germline V gene data show CDR1 as SGHTA and CDR2 as FQGNSA. CDR3 in DNA: TGTGCCAGCAGCCGCATAGCGGGAGGCCAAGAGACCCAGTACTTC. Encoded protein: CASSRIAGGQETQYF.